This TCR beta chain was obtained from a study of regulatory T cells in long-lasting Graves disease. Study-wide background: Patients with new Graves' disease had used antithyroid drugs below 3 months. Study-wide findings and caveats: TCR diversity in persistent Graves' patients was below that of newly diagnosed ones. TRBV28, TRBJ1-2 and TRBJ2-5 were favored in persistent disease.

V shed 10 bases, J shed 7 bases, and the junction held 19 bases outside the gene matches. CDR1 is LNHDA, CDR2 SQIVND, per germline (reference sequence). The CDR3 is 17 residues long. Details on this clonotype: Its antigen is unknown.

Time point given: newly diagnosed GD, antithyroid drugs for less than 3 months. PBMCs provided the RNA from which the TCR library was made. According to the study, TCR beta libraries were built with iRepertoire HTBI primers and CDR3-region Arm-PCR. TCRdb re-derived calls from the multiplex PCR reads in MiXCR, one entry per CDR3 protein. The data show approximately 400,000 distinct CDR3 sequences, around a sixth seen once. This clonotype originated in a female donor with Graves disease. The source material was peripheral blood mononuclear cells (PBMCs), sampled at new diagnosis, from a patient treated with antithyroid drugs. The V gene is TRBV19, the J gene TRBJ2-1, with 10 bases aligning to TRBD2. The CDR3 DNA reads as TGTGCCACCGAGGGGGGAAGAGCGGGAGGGCCTGAAAATGAGCAGTTCTTC. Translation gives CATEGGRAGGPENEQFF. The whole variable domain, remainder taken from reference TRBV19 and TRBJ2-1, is DGGITQSPKYLFRKEGQNVTLSCEQNLNHDAMYWYRQDPGQGLRLIYYSQIVNDFQKGDIAEGYSVSREKKESFPLTVTSAQKNPTAFYLCATEGGRAGGPENEQFFGPGTRLTVL.